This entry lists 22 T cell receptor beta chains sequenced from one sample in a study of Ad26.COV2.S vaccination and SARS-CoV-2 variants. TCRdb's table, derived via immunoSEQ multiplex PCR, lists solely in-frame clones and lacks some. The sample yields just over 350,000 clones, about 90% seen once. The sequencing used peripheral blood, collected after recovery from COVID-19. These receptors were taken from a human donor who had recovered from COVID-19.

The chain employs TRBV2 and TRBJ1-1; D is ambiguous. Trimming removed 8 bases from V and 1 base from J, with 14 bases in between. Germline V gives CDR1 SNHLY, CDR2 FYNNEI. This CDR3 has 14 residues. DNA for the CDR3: TGTGCCAGCGGAAATAACAGTCCGAACACTGAAGCTTTCTTT. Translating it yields CASGNNSPNTEAFF.

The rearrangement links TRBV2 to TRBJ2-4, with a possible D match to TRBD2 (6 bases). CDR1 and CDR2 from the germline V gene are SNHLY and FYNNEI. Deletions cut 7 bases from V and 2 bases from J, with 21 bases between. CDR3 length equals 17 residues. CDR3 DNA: TGTGCCAGCAAGCGGACCGGGACTCCAGGTCCCAAAAACATTCAGTACTTC. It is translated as CASKRTGTPGPKNIQYF.

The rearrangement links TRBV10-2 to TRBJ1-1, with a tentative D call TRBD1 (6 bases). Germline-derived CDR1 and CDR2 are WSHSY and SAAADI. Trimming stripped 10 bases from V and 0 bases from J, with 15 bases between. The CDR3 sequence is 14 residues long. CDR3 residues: CATKGGLLNTEAFF. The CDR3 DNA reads TGCGCCACCAAGGGGGGCCTATTGAACACTGAAGCTTTCTTT.

This chain's CDR3 is CASSSQGSSYNEQFF. The CDR3 coding sequence is TGTGCCAGCAGTTCACAGGGGAGCTCCTACAATGAGCAGTTCTTC. This chain links TRBV9 with TRBJ2-1; 7 nucleotides match TRBD1. CDR3 length equals 15 residues. CDR1 is SGDLS, CDR2 YYNGEE, per germline. The ends lost 5 bases at V and 0 bases at J; junction bases unmatched: 5.

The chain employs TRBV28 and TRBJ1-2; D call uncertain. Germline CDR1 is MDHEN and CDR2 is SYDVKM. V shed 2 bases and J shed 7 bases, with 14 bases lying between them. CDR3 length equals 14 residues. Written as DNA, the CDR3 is TGTGCCAGCAGTTTAATTGTGGCAGGTCGTGGCTACACCTTC. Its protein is CASSLIVAGRGYTF.

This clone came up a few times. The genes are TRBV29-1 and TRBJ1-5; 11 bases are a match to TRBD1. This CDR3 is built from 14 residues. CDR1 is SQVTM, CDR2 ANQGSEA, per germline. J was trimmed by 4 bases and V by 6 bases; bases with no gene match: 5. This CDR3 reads CSVRDRGVNQPQHF. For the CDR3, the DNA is TGCAGCGTAAGGGACAGGGGGGTTAATCAGCCCCAGCATTTT.

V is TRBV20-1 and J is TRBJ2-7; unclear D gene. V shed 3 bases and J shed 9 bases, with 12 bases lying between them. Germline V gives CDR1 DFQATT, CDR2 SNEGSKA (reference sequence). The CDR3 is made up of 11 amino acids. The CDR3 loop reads CSASFPFGQYF. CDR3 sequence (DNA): TGCAGTGCTAGTTTCCCCTTCGGGCAGTACTTC.

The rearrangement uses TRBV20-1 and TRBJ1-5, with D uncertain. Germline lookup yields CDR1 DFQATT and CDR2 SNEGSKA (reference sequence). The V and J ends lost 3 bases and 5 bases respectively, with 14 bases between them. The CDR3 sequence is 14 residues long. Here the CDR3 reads CSASSGYGDQPQHF. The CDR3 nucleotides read TGCAGTGCTAGTTCCGGGTACGGGGATCAGCCCCAGCATTTT.

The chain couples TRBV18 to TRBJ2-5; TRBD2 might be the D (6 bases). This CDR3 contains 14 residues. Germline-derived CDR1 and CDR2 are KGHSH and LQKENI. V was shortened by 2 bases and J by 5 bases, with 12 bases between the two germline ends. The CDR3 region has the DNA TGTGCCAGCTCACCAAACCTAGGGAGGGAGACCCAGTACTTC. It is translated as CASSPNLGRETQYF.

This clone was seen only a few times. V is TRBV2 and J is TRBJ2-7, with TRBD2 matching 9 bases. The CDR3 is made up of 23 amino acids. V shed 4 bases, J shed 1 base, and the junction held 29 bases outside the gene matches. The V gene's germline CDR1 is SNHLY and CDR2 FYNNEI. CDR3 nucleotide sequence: TGTGCCAGCAGTGGATTACCCCCAGCCAGCGGGGGGCCCACCTATTTTGCATCCTACGAGCAGTACTTC. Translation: CASSGLPPASGGPTYFASYEQYF.

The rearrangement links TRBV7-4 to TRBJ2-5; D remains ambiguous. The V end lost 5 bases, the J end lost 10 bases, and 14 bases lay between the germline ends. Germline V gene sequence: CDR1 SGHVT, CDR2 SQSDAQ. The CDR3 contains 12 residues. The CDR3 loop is CASSRTPPGQYF. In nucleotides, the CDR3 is TGTGCCAGCAGCCGGACCCCCCCGGGCCAGTACTTC.

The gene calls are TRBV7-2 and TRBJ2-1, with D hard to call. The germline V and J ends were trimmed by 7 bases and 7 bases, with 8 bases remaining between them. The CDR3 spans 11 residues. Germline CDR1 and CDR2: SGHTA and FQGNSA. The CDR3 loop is CASTSFNEQFF. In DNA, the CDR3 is TGTGCCAGCACCTCCTTTAATGAGCAGTTCTTC.

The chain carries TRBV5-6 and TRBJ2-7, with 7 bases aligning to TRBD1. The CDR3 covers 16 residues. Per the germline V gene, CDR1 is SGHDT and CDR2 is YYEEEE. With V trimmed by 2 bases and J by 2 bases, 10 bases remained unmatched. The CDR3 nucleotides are TGTGCCAGCAGCTTATTTTTAGGACAGGTCCCCTACGAGCAGTACTTC. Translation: CASSLFLGQVPYEQYF.

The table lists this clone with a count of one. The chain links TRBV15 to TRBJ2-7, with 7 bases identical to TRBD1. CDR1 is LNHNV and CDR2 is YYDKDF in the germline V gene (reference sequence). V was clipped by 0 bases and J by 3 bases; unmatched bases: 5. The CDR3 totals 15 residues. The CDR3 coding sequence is TGTGCCACCAGCAGAGATTGGCAGGGGGACTACGAGCAGTACTTC. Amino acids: CATSRDWQGDYEQYF.

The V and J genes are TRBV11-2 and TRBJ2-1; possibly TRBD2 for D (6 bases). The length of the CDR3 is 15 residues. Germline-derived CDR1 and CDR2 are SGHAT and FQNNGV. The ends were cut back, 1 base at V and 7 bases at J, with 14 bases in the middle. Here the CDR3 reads CASSLAFSGPNEQFF. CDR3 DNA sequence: TGTGCCAGCAGCTTAGCTTTTAGCGGTCCAAATGAGCAGTTCTTC.

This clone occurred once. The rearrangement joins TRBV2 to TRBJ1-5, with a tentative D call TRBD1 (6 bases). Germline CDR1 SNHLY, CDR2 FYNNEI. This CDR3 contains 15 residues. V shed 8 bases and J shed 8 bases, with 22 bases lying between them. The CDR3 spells CASDVTGFLGEPQHF. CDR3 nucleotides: TGTGCCAGCGATGTAACAGGGTTCTTGGGGGAGCCCCAGCATTTT. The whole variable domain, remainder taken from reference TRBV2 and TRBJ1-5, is EPEVTQTPSHQVTQMGQEVILRCVPISNHLYFYWYRQILGQKVEFLVSFYNNEISEKSEIFDDQFSVERPDGSNFTLKIRSTKLEDSAMYFCASDVTGFLGEPQHFGDGTRLSIL.

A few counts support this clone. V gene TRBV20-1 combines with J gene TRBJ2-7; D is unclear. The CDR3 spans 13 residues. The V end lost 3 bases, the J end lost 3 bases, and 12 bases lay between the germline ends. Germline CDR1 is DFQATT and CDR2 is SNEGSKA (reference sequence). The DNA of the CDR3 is TGCAGTGCTAGTTTTGGTTCGCACTACGAGCAGTACTTC. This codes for CSASFGSHYEQYF.

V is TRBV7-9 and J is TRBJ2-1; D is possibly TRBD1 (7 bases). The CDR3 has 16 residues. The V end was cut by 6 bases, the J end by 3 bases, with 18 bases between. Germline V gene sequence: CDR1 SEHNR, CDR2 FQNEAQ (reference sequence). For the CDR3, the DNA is TGTGCCAGCAGGCTTAACGGAGGGGGCTACTACAATGAGCAGTTCTTC. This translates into CASRLNGGGYYNEQFF.

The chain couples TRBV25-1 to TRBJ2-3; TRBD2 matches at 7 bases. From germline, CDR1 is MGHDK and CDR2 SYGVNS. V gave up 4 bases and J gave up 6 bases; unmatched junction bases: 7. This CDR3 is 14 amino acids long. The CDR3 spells CASSATGGGDTQYF. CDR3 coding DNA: TGTGCCAGCAGTGCCACGGGAGGCGGGGATACGCAGTATTTT.

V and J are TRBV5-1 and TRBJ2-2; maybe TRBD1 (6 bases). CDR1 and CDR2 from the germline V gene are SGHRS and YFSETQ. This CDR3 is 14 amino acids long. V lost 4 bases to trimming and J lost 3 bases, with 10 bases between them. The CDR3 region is CASSLGQYTGELFF. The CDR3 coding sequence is TGCGCCAGCAGCCTCGGACAGTACACCGGGGAGCTGTTTTTT.

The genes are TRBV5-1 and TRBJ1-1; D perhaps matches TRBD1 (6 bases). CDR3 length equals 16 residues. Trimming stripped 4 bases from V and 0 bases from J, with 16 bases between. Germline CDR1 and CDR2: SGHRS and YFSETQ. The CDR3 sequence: CASSPTGAPMNTEAFF. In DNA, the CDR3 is TGCGCCAGCAGCCCCACGGGGGCCCCTATGAACACTGAAGCTTTCTTT.

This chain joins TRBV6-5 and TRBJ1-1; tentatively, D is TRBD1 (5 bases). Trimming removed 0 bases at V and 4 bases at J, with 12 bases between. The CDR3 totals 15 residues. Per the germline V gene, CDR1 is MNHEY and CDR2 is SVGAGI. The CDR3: CASSYSPRVGTEAFF. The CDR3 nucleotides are TGTGCCAGCAGTTACTCGCCCAGGGTGGGCACTGAAGCTTTCTTT.